This T cell receptor (beta chain) was sequenced in a study of ipilimumab plus nivolumab after autologous stem cell transplantation. Study background: Typical patient got 5 or 6 ipilimumab doses and about eight nivolumab doses (median). The DLBCL cohort had primary refractory and relapsed disease, with 18-month progression-free survival of roughly 86% and 30%.

Ipilimumab, 1 mg/kg, started 14 to 28 days after autologous transplant. Patients got 3 mg/kg IV nivolumab weeks 1, 4, 7, 10, then biweekly through week 26. Using immunoSEQ multiplex PCR, the repertoire was profiled, and TCRdb retains in-frame clones only, with some absent. Of roughly 16,000 clones listed, about 86% were seen once; the top ten hold about 21%. The length of the CDR3 is 13 residues. Deletions cut 5 bases from V and 5 bases from J, with 10 bases between. Germline V lookup: CDR1 MNHEY, CDR2 SMNVEV (reference sequence). The sequence was obtained from a male donor with diffuse large B-cell lymphoma. The chain employs TRBV27 and TRBJ1-5, with unresolved D. The sample in question was PBMCs, obtained in a trial of ipilimumab plus nivolumab as post-transplant consolidation. The CDR3 nucleotides are TGTGCCAGCAGTGTGGCAGGTCATCAGCCCCAGCATTTT. It is translated as CASSVAGHQPQHF.